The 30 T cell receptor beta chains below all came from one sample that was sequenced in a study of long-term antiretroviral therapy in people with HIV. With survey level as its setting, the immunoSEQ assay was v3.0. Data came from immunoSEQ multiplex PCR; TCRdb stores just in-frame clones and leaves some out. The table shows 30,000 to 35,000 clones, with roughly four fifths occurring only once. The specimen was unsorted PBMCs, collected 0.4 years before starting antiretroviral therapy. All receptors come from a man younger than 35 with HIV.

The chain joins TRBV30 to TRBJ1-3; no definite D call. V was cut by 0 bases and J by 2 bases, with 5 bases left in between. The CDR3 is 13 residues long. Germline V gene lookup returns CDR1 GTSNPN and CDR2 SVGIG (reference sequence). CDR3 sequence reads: CAWSVSAGNTIYF. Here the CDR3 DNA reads TGTGCCTGGAGTGTATCGGCTGGAAACACCATATATTTT.

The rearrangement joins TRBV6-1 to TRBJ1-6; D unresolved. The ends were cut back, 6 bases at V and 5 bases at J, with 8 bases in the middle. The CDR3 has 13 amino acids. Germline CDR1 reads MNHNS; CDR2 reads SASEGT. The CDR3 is CASSGQNNSPLHF. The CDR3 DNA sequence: TGTGCCAGCAGCGGGCAAAATAATTCACCCCTCCACTTT.

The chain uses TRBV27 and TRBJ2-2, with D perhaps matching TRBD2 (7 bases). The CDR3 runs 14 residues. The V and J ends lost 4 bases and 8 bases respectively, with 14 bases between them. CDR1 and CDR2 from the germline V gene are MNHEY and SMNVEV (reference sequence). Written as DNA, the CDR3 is TGTGCCAGCAGTTATTGGGGGGGGGCTGGGGAGCTGTTTTTT. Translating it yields CASSYWGGAGELFF.

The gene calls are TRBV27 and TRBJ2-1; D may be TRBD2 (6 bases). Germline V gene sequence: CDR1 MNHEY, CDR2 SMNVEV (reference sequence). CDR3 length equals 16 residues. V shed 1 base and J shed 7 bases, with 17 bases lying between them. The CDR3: CASSLWAGGAGNEQFF. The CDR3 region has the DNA TGTGCCAGCAGTTTATGGGCCGGAGGGGCGGGAAATGAGCAGTTCTTC.

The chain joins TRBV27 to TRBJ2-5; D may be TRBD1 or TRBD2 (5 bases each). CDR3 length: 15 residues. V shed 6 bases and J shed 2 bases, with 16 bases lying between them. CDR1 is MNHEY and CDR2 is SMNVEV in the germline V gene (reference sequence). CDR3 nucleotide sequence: TGTGCCAGCAGAATTTTTTGGGGGATACAAGAGACCCAGTACTTC. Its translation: CASRIFWGIQETQYF.

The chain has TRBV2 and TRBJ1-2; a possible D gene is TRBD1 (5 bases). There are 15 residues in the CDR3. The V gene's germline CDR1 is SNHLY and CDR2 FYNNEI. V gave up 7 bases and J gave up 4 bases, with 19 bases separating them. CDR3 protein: CASKIDRYLTYGYTF. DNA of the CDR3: TGTGCCAGCAAGATTGACAGATACCTAACCTATGGCTACACCTTC.

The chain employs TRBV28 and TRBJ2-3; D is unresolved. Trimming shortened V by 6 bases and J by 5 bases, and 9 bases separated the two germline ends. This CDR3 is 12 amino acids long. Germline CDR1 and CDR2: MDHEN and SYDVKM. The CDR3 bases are TGTGCCAGCAGAGGCATCGGAGATACGCAGTATTTT. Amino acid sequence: CASRGIGDTQYF.

The CDR3 is CASSAGQETQYF. The CDR3 DNA is TGTGCCAGCAGCGCGGGACAAGAGACCCAGTACTTC. The rearrangement links TRBV7-9 to TRBJ2-5; TRBD2 is a possible D gene (6 bases). Trimming shortened V by 5 bases and J by 2 bases, and 6 bases separated the two germline ends. Germline V gene lookup returns CDR1 SEHNR and CDR2 FQNEAQ (reference sequence). The CDR3 spans 12 residues.

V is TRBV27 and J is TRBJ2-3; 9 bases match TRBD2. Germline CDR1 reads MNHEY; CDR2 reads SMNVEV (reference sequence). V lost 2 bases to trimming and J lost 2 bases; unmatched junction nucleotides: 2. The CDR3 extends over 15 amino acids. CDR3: CASSLRGRATDTQYF. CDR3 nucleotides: TGTGCCAGCAGTTTACGCGGGAGGGCCACAGATACGCAGTATTTT.

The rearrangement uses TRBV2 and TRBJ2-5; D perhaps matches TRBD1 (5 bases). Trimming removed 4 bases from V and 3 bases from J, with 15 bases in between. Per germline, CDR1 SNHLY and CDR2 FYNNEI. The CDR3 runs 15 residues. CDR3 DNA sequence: TGTGCCAGCAGTGGGGCTGGGGCTTTCAAAGAGACCCAGTACTTC. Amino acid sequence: CASSGAGAFKETQYF. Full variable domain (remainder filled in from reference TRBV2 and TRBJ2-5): EPEVTQTPSHQVTQMGQEVILRCVPISNHLYFYWYRQILGQKVEFLVSFYNNEISEKSEIFDDQFSVERPDGSNFTLKIRSTKLEDSAMYFCASSGAGAFKETQYFGPGTRLLVL.

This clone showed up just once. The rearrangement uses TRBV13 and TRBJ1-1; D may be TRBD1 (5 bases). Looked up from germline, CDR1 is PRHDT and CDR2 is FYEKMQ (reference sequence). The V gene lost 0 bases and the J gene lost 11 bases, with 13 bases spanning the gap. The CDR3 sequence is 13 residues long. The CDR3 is CASSLGREKGAFF. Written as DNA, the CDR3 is TGTGCCAGCAGCTTAGGCAGGGAAAAAGGCGCTTTCTTT.

The CDR3 bases are TGTGCCAGCAGTCCGGAGAGCTCCTACAATGAGCAGTTCTTC. Residues: CASSPESSYNEQFF. The genes are TRBV2 and TRBJ2-1; no definite D call. This CDR3 has 14 residues. Looked up from germline, CDR1 is SNHLY and CDR2 is FYNNEI. V shed 5 bases and J shed 0 bases, with 8 bases lying between them.

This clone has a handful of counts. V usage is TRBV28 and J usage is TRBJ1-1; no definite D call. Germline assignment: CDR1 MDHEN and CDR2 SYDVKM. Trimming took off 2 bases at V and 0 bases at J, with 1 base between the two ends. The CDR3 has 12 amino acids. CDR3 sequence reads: CASSLVNTEAFF. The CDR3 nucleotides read TGTGCCAGCAGTTTAGTGAACACTGAAGCTTTCTTT.

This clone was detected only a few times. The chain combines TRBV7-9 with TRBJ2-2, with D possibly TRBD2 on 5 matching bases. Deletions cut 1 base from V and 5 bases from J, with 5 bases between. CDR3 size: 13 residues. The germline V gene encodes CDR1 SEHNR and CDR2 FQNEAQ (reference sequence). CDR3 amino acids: CASSLGGTGELFF. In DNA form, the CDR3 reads TGTGCCAGCAGCTTAGGAGGGACCGGGGAGCTGTTTTTT. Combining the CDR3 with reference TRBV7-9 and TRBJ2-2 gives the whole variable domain DTGVSQNPRHKITKRGQNVTFRCDPISEHNRLYWYRQTLGQGPEFLTYFQNEAQLEKSRLLSDRFSAERPKGSFSTLEIQRTEQGDSAMYLCASSLGGTGELFFGEGSRLTVL.

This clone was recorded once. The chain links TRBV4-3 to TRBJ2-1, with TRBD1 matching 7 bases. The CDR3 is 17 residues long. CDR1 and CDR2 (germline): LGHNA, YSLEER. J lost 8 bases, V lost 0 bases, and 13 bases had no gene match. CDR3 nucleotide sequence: TGCGCCAGCAGCCAAGAAGTCAGGGGGATCCCGAGGGATGAGCAGTTCTTC. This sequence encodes CASSQEVRGIPRDEQFF.

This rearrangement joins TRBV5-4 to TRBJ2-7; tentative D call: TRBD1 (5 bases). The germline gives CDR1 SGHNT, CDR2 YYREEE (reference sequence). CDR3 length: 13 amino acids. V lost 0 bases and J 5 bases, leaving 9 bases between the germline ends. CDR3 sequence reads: CASSLGTSNEQYF. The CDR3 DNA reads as TGTGCCAGCAGCTTGGGGACATCCAACGAGCAGTACTTC.

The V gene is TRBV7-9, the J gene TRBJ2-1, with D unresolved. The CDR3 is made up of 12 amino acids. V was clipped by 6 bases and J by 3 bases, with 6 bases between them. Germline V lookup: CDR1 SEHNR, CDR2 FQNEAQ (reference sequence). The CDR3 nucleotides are TGTGCCAGCAGGGACGTCTACAATGAGCAGTTCTTC. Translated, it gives CASRDVYNEQFF.

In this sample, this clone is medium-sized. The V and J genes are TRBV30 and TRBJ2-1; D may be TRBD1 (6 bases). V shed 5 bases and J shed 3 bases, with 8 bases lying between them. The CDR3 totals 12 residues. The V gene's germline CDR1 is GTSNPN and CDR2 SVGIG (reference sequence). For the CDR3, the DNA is TGTGCCTGGGCCAGGGGCTACAATGAGCAGTTCTTC. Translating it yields CAWARGYNEQFF.

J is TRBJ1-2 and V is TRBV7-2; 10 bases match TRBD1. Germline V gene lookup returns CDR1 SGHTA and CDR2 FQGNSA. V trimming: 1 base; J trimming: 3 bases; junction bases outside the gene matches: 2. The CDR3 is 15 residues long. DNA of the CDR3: TGTGCCAGCAGCTTAGGGACAGGGGGATACTATGGCTACACCTTC. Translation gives CASSLGTGGYYGYTF.

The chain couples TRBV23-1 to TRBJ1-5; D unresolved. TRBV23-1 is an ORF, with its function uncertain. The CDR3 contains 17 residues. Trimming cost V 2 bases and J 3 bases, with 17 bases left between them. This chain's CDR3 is CASSQLCEINPNQPQHF. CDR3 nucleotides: TGCGCCAGCAGTCAACTTTGCGAGATTAACCCCAATCAGCCCCAGCATTTT.

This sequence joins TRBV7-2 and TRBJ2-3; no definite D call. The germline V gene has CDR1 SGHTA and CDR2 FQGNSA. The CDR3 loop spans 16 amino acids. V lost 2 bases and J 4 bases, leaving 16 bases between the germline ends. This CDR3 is CASSLSRVGSADTQYF. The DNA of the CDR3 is TGTGCCAGCAGCTTAAGTAGGGTGGGATCGGCAGATACGCAGTATTTT.

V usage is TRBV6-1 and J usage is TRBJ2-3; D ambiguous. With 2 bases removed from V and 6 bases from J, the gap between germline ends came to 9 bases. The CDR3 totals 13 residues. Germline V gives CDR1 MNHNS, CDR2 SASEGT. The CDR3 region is CASSEFLRDTQYF. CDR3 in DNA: TGTGCCAGCAGTGAATTCCTGAGGGATACGCAGTATTTT.

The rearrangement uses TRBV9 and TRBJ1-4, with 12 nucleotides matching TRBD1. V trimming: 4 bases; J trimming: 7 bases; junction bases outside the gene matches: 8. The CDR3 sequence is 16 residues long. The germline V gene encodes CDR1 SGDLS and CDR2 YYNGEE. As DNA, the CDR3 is TGTGCCAGCAGCCTAGGGACAGGGGGCGCCGGTGAAAAACTGTTTTTT. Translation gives CASSLGTGGAGEKLFF.

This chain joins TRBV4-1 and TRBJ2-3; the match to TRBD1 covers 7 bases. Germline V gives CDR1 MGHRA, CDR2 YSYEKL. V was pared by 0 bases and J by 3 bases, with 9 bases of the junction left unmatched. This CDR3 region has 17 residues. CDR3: CASSQDRSGTVTDTQYF. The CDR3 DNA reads TGCGCCAGCAGCCAAGACCGATCCGGGACAGTAACAGATACGCAGTATTTT.

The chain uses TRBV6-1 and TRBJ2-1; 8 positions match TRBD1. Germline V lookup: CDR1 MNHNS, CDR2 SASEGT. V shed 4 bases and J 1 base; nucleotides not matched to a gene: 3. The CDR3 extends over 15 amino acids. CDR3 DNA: TGTGCCAGCAGTGTCCACAGGGGGTCCTACAATGAGCAGTTCTTC. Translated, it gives CASSVHRGSYNEQFF.

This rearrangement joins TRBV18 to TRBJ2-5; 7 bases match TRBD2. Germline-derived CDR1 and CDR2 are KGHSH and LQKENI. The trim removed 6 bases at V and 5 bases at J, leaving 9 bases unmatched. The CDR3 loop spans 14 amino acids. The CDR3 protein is CASSLSGAAETQYF. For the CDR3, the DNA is TGTGCCAGCTCGCTGAGCGGGGCTGCGGAGACCCAGTACTTC.

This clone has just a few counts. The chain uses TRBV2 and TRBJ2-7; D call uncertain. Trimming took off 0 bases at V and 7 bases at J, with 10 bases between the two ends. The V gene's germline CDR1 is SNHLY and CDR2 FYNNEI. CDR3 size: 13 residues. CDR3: CASSEAWNREQYF. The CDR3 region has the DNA TGTGCCAGCAGTGAAGCTTGGAATCGAGAGCAGTACTTC.

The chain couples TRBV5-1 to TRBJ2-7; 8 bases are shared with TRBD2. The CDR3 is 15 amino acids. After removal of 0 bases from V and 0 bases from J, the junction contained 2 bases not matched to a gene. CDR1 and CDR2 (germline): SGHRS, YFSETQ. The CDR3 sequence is CASSLAGGGSYEQYF. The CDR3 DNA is TGCGCCAGCAGCTTGGCGGGGGGGGGCTCCTACGAGCAGTACTTC. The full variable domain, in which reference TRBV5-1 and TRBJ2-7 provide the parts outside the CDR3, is KAGVTQTPRYLIKTRGQQVTLSCSPISGHRSVSWYQQTPGQGLQFLFEYFSETQRNKGNFPGRFSGRQFSNSRSEMNVSTLELGDSALYLCASSLAGGGSYEQYFGPGTRLTVT.

In DNA, the CDR3 is TGTGCCAGCCGGACAGGGGAAATCACCGGGGAGCTGTTTTTT. This translates into CASRTGEITGELFF. The V gene is TRBV6-1, the J gene TRBJ2-2; 9 bases agree with TRBD1. This CDR3 is 14 amino acids long. Trimming cost V 8 bases and J 4 bases; bases outside gene matches: 5. Looked up from germline, CDR1 is MNHNS and CDR2 is SASEGT.

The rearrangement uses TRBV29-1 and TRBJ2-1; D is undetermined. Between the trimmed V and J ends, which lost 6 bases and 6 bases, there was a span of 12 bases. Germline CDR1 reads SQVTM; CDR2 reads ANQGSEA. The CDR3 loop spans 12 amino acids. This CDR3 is CSVLGFSNEQFF. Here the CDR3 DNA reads TGCAGCGTCCTTGGGTTCAGCAATGAGCAGTTCTTC.